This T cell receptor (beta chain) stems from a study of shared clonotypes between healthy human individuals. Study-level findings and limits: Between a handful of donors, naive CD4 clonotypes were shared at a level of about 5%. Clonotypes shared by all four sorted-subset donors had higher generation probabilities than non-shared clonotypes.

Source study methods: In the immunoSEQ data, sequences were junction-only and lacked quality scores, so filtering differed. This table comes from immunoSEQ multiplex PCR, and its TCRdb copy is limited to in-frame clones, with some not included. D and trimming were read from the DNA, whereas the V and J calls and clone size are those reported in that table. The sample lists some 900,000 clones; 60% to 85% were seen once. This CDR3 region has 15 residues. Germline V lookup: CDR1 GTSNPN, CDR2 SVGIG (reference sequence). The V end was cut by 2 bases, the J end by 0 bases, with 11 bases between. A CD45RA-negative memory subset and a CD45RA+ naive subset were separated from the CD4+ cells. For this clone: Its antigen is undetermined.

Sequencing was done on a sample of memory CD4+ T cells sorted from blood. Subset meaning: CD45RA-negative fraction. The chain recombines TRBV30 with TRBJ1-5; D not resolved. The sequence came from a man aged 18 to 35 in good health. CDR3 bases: TGTGCCTGGAGTCCCTGGGGATATAGCAATCAGCCCCAGCATTTT. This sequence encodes CAWSPWGYSNQPQHF.